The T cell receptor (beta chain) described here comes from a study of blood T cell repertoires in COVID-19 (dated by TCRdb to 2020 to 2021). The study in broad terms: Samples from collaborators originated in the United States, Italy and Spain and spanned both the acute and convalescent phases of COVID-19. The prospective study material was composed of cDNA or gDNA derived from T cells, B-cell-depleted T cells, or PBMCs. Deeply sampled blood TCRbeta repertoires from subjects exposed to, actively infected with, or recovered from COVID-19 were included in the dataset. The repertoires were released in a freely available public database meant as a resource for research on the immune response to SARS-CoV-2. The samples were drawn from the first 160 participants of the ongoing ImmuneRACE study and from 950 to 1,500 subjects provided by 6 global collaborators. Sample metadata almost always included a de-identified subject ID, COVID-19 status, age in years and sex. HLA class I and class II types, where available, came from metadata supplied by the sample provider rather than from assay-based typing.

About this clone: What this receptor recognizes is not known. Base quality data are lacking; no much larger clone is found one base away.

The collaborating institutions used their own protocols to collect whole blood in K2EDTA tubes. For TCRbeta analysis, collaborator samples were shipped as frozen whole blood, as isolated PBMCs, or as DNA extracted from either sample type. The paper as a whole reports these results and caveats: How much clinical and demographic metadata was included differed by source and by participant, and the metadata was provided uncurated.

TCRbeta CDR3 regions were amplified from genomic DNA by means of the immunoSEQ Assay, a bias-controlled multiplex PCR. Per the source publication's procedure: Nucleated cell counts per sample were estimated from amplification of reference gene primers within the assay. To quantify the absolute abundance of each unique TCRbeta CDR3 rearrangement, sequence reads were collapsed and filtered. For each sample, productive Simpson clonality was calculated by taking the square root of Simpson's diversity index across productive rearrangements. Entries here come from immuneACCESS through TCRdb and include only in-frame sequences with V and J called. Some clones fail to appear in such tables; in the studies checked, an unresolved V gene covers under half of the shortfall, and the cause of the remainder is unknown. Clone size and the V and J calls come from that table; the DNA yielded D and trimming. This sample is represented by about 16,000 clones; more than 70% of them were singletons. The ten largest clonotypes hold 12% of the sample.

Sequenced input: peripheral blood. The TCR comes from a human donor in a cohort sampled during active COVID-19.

The CDR3 protein sequence reads: CASSLRYGNEQFF. In nucleotides, the sequence is TGTGCCAGCAGTTTAAGGTACGGGAATGAGCAGTTCTTC. The sequence is built from TRBV7-2 and TRBJ2-1, with no D gene named confidently. V and J lose 6 bases and 7 bases, and a span of 13 bases separates them. The germline V gene sets CDR1 to SGHTA and CDR2 to FQGNSA. The CDR3 measures 13 amino acids from cysteine to phenylalanine. Just the 39-base CDR3 DNA is kept, in frame starting at base 1. The full variable domain, with segments outside the CDR3 supplied by the reference TRBV7-2 and TRBJ2-1 proteins, appears as GAGVSQSPSNKVTEKGKDVELRCDPISGHTALYWYRQSLGQGLEFLIYFQGNSAPDKSGLPSDRFSAERTGGSVSTLTIQRTQQEDSAVYLCASSLRYGNEQFFGPGTRLTVL.